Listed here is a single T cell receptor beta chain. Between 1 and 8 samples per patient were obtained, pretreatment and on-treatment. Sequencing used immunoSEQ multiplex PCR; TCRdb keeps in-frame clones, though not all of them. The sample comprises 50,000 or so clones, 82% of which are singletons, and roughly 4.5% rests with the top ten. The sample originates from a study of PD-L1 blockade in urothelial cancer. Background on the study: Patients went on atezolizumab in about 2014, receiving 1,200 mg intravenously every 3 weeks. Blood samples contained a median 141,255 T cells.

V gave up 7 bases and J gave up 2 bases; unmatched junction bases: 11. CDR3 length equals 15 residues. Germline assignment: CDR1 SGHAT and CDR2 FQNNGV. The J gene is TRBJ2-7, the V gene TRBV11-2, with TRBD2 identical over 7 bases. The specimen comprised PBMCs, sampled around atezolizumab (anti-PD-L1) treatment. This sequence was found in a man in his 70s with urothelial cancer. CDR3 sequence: CASTLEAGIPYEQYF. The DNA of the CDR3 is TGTGCCAGCACACTCGAAGCGGGAATACCCTACGAGCAGTACTTC.